A single sample is the source of the 27 T cell receptor beta chains below, sequenced in a study of cytomegalovirus exposure and HLA in healthy donors (dated by TCRdb to the late 2010s). Receptors were amplified or captured by the immunoSEQ multiplex PCR assay. A mixture of 60 forward primers for TCR Vbeta segments and 13 reverse primers for TCR Jbeta segments was used in the multiplex PCR. TCRdb re-hosts the immuneACCESS table, in-frame sequences only. Its copies lack some clones; in the studies checked, an unresolved V gene accounts for under half of them, and the cause for the rest is not known. The sample table lists approximately 90,000 clones, under 85% of them with a count of one. The ten largest clones take up about 1.4% of the sample. Input material: PBMCs. All receptors derive from a male donor in good health and CMV-seronegative.

In DNA form, the CDR3 reads TGTGCCAGCAGTAACTTCGGACAGGCTAATTCACCCCTCCACTTT. Its translation: CASSNFGQANSPLHF. V gene TRBV28 combines with J gene TRBJ1-6, with 7 bases fitting TRBD1. The germline gives CDR1 MDHEN, CDR2 SYDVKM. There are 15 residues in the CDR3. Trimming cost V 5 bases and J 6 bases; bases outside gene matches: 7.

As to this clone: An end of the junction differs from the germline gene, which may be a read error. V gene TRBV28 combines with J gene TRBJ2-4; the D gene is possibly TRBD2 (5 bases). This CDR3 contains 15 residues. Looked up from germline, CDR1 is MDHEN and CDR2 is SYDVKM. CDR3 region: CASSRPNLAKNSQYF. The CDR3, as DNA: TGTGCCAGCAGTCGACCGAACCTAGCCAAAAACAGTCAGTACTTC.

The chain is built from TRBV6-5 and TRBJ1-2; no clear D. This CDR3 has 14 residues. The germline V gene encodes CDR1 MNHEY and CDR2 SVGAGI. The V end lost 6 bases, the J end lost 0 bases, and 11 bases lay between the germline ends. CDR3 coding DNA: TGTGCCAGCAGAACAGCTCAAGCTAACTATGGCTACACCTTC. Encoded protein: CASRTAQANYGYTF.

The chain combines TRBV7-2 with TRBJ1-5; D remains unclear. The V end was cut by 2 bases, the J end by 2 bases, with 13 bases between. The germline CDR1 and CDR2 sequences are SGHTA and FQGNSA. The CDR3 runs 16 residues. CDR3 sequence: CASSLRVGRGNQPQHF. CDR3 in DNA: TGTGCCAGCAGCTTACGGGTTGGGAGAGGCAATCAGCCCCAGCATTTT.

A few counts support this clone. The chain couples TRBV11-1 to TRBJ1-6; D might be TRBD1 (5 bases). Deletions cut 4 bases from V and 7 bases from J, with 11 bases between. The CDR3 has 14 residues. CDR1 is SGHAT, CDR2 FQDESV, per germline (reference sequence). Here the CDR3 DNA reads TGTGCCAGCAGCTCCGGGGGGGGGAATTCACCCCTCCACTTT. Protein product: CASSSGGGNSPLHF.

The CDR3 DNA is TGTGCCAGCAGTCAAAAGGGGGAAGCTTTCTTT. It specifies CASSQKGEAFF. The chain has TRBV11-2 and TRBJ1-1; TRBD1 is a possible D gene (5 bases). Trimming took 6 bases from V and 8 from J, leaving 10 bases between them. The CDR3 length is 11 residues. CDR1 SGHAT and CDR2 FQNNGV come from the germline V gene.

The rearrangement links TRBV6-5 to TRBJ2-7; D is ambiguous. V gave up 3 bases and J gave up 3 bases, with 12 bases separating them. Looked up from germline, CDR1 is MNHEY and CDR2 is SVGAGI. The CDR3 length is 14 residues. The CDR3 loop reads CASSYERGGYEQYF. CDR3 nucleotides: TGTGCCAGCAGTTATGAGAGAGGTGGCTACGAGCAGTACTTC.

The gene calls are TRBV6-5 and TRBJ2-7; D not certain. CDR3 length: 15 residues. Per germline, CDR1 MNHEY and CDR2 SVGAGI. The V end lost 2 bases, the J end lost 2 bases, and 13 bases lay between the germline ends. CDR3 nucleotide sequence: TGTGCCAGCAGTTACGAGGCCCCGCTCACCTACGAGCAGTACTTC. Translating it yields CASSYEAPLTYEQYF.

V and J are TRBV11-3 and TRBJ2-1; 12 bases are shared with TRBD2. V lost 5 bases to trimming and J lost 7 bases; unmatched junction nucleotides: 6. Germline assignment: CDR1 SGHNT and CDR2 YENEEA. This CDR3 comprises 15 residues. The CDR3 coding sequence is TGTGCCAGCAGCCACCGACTAGCGGGAGAAAATGAGCAGTTCTTC. As protein: CASSHRLAGENEQFF.

This clone showed up just a few times. V is TRBV7-8 and J is TRBJ1-5, with TRBD1 identical over 8 bases. V shed 6 bases, J shed 0 bases, and the junction held 4 bases outside the gene matches. The CDR3 length is 15 residues. The V gene's germline CDR1 is SGHVS and CDR2 FQNEAQ. Written as DNA, the CDR3 is TGTGCCAGCAGACCCGACAGGGGTAGCAATCAGCCCCAGCATTTT. Translated, it gives CASRPDRGSNQPQHF. The whole variable domain, filled in from reference TRBV7-8 and TRBJ1-5, reads GAGVSQSPRYKVAKRGQDVALRCDPISGHVSLFWYQQALGQGPEFLTYFQNEAQLDKSGLPSDRFFAERPEGSVSTLKIQRTQQEDSAVYLCASRPDRGSNQPQHFGDGTRLSIL.

The rearrangement uses TRBV9 and TRBJ1-3; no clear D. The germline V and J ends were trimmed by 3 bases and 4 bases, with 17 bases remaining between them. This CDR3 has 16 amino acids. Germline CDR1 and CDR2: SGDLS and YYNGEE. The chain's CDR3 is CASSARTGSAGNTIYF. CDR3 nucleotides: TGTGCCAGCAGCGCCCGAACGGGGAGCGCAGGAAACACCATATATTTT. Complete variable domain (other parts from reference TRBV9 and TRBJ1-3): DSGVTQTPKHLITATGQRVTLRCSPRSGDLSVYWYQQSLDQGLQFLIQYYNGEERAKGNILERFSAQQFPDLHSELNLSSLELGDSALYFCASSARTGSAGNTIYFGEGSWLTVV.

The chain joins TRBV5-8 to TRBJ1-1, with 10 bases matching TRBD1. The ends lost 0 bases at V and 0 bases at J; junction bases unmatched: 5. CDR1 and CDR2 (germline): SGHTS, YDEGEE. The CDR3 runs 17 residues. The CDR3, as DNA: TGTGCCAGCAGCTTGGCTCCGGGACAGGGGATGAACACTGAAGCTTTCTTT. It codes for CASSLAPGQGMNTEAFF.

This chain joins TRBV6-1 and TRBJ2-7; TRBD1 might be the D (6 bases). The CDR3 is 15 residues long. Germline CDR1 reads MNHNS; CDR2 reads SASEGT. V dropped 7 bases and J dropped 2 bases, with 18 bases sitting between them. CDR3 sequence reads: CASILFVGTTYEQYF. The CDR3 DNA is TGTGCCAGCATCCTCTTCGTGGGGACAACCTACGAGCAGTACTTC.

The J gene is TRBJ1-2, the V gene TRBV5-1; 9 nucleotides align to TRBD1. This CDR3 has 16 residues. V shed 4 bases, J shed 6 bases, and the junction held 13 bases outside the gene matches. Germline V gene data show CDR1 as SGHRS and CDR2 as YFSETQ. The DNA for the CDR3 is TGCGCCAGCAGCCTAGGACAGGGGCGGCCTACGGATGGCTACACCTTC. It translates to CASSLGQGRPTDGYTF.

The gene calls are TRBV4-3 and TRBJ2-3; the D is unclear. Looked up from germline, CDR1 is LGHNA and CDR2 is YSLEER. The V and J ends lost 0 bases and 4 bases respectively, with 14 bases between them. The CDR3 loop spans 16 amino acids. The CDR3 loop reads CASSQDGLPAPDTQYF. The DNA for the CDR3 is TGCGCCAGCAGCCAAGACGGTTTACCTGCTCCAGATACGCAGTATTTT.

The chain combines TRBV28 with TRBJ1-5; 12 bases align to TRBD1. The V gene end was trimmed by 5 bases and the J gene end by 6 bases; junction bases not matched to a gene: 8. The CDR3 is 16 amino acids. Germline CDR1 is MDHEN and CDR2 is SYDVKM. This CDR3 reads CASSRTGQGAFQPQHF. DNA of the CDR3: TGTGCCAGCAGTCGTACGGGACAGGGGGCATTTCAGCCCCAGCATTTT.

The CDR3 coding sequence is TGTGCCATCAGGGGGACAACTGGAAACACCATATATTTT. Translating it yields CAIRGTTGNTIYF. This rearrangement joins TRBV10-3 to TRBJ1-3; perhaps TRBD1 as D (6 bases). CDR1 is ENHRY, CDR2 SYGVKD, per germline. The CDR3 is 13 residues long. Trimming cost V 6 bases and J 2 bases, with 8 bases left between them.

The chain couples TRBV5-6 to TRBJ2-1; possibly TRBD1 for D (5 bases). Germline V lookup: CDR1 SGHDT, CDR2 YYEEEE. This CDR3 comprises 13 residues. Trimming took 0 bases from V and 8 from J, leaving 9 bases between them. The CDR3 DNA sequence: TGTGCCAGCAGCTTGGCAGGGCCCCATGAGCAGTTCTTC. Its translation is CASSLAGPHEQFF.

This rearrangement joins TRBV7-6 to TRBJ1-5; no clear D gene. Trimming stripped 5 bases from V and 7 bases from J, with 15 bases between. This CDR3 is 14 amino acids long. Germline-derived CDR1 and CDR2 are SGHVS and FNYEAQ. The CDR3 loop reads CASSPRDKVQPQHF. Written as DNA, the CDR3 is TGTGCCAGCAGCCCGCGCGACAAGGTCCAGCCCCAGCATTTT.

The chain joins TRBV6-5 to TRBJ1-1, with D unclear. The CDR3 is 15 residues long. Germline CDR1 MNHEY, CDR2 SVGAGI. The V gene lost 2 bases and the J gene lost 4 bases, with 14 bases spanning the gap. The CDR3 nucleotides read TGTGCCAGCAGTTACGGTGAGGTACTGATCACTGAAGCTTTCTTT. This gives the protein CASSYGEVLITEAFF.

The V call is TRBV11-2, the J call TRBJ1-3; D gene unclear. The CDR3 has 16 residues. V was trimmed by 3 bases and J by 0 bases, leaving 12 bases between them. In germline, CDR1 is SGHAT, CDR2 FQNNGV. The DNA of the CDR3 is TGTGCCAGCAGCTTTAACTCCTATGACTCTGGAAACACCATATATTTT. Its protein product is CASSFNSYDSGNTIYF.

The rearrangement links TRBV6-5 to TRBJ1-2; 12 nucleotides match TRBD1. V shed 5 bases and J 6 bases; nucleotides not matched to a gene: 4. CDR3 length: 14 residues. Germline V gives CDR1 MNHEY, CDR2 SVGAGI. CDR3 sequence: CASSPGTGGNGYTF. In DNA form, the CDR3 reads TGTGCCAGCAGTCCCGGGACAGGGGGCAATGGCTACACCTTC.

On this clone itself: The junction differs from germline at one of its ends, possibly a read error. This specimen includes other DNA sequences encoding the same CDR3. V usage is TRBV7-2 and J usage is TRBJ2-7; 9 nucleotides line up with TRBD2. The CDR3 spans 15 residues. Germline CDR1 SGHTA, CDR2 FQGNSA. The CDR3 protein is CASSLVSSGSYEQYF. The CDR3, as DNA: TGCGCCAGCAGCTTAGTCAGTAGCGGGAGCTACGAGCAGTACTTC.

This clone was seen only a few times. The chain has TRBV19 and TRBJ2-1, with TRBD2 matching over 11 bases. The CDR3 has 16 amino acids. V shed 4 bases, J shed 3 bases, and the junction held 5 bases outside the gene matches. Germline values: CDR1 LNHDA, CDR2 SQIVND (reference sequence). This chain's CDR3 is CASSKGLAAIYNEQFF. As DNA, the CDR3 is TGTGCCAGTAGTAAGGGACTAGCGGCGATCTACAATGAGCAGTTCTTC. Drawing the rest from reference TRBV19 and TRBJ2-1, the complete variable domain is DGGITQSPKYLFRKEGQNVTLSCEQNLNHDAMYWYRQDPGQGLRLIYYSQIVNDFQKGDIAEGYSVSREKKESFPLTVTSAQKNPTAFYLCASSKGLAAIYNEQFFGPGTRLTVL.

This chain uses TRBV30 with TRBJ1-6; 8 bases fit TRBD1. CDR1 and CDR2 from the germline V gene are GTSNPN and SVGIG (reference sequence). Trimming removed 4 bases from V and 1 base from J; junction bases left unmatched: 3. CDR3 length equals 15 residues. The CDR3 reads CAWTTGGSYNSPLHF. The CDR3 nucleotides read TGTGCCTGGACTACAGGGGGGTCCTATAATTCACCCCTCCACTTT.

This chain links TRBV30 with TRBJ1-2; 7 nucleotides align to TRBD1. Germline-derived CDR1 and CDR2 are GTSNPN and SVGIG (reference sequence). Germline trimming cut 6 bases from V and 5 bases from J; bases unmatched to any gene: 9. This CDR3 contains 13 residues. CDR3 sequence: CACPRTGRYGYTF. For the CDR3, the DNA is TGTGCCTGCCCCCGGACAGGTCGGTATGGCTACACCTTC.

CDR3 sequence: CASSPRDSPWGEAFF. DNA of the CDR3: TGTGCCAGCAGCCCTCGGGACAGTCCTTGGGGGGAAGCTTTCTTT. The J gene is TRBJ1-1, the V gene TRBV14; 7 positions agree with TRBD1. Looked up from germline, CDR1 is SGHDN and CDR2 is FVKESK. V was pared by 4 bases and J by 8 bases, with 13 bases of the junction left unmatched. This CDR3 has 15 residues.